This T cell receptor beta chain was found in a study of spatial heterogeneity in lung cancer. Time point noted: blood at routine non-recurrence follow-up after resection. Unsorted whole RNA from tumor, nontumor lung or frozen PBMC underwent sequencing. Using its own MiXCR run on the 5' RACE reads, TCRdb lists one record per CDR3 protein. The table includes some 120,000 distinct CDR3 sequences, 10% to 15% detected once. The specimen comprised PBMCs, sampled at follow-up. The sequence derives from a male donor with early-stage non-small cell lung cancer.

The CDR3 protein is CASSSRFYNEQFF. CDR3 DNA: TGTGCCAGCAGTTCTCGATTTTACAATGAGCAGTTCTTC. J is TRBJ2-1 and V is TRBV6-5; D remains ambiguous. This CDR3 spans 13 amino acids. The V end was cut by 4 bases, the J end by 4 bases, with 8 bases between. Germline V CDR1 and CDR2: MNHEY, SVGAGI.